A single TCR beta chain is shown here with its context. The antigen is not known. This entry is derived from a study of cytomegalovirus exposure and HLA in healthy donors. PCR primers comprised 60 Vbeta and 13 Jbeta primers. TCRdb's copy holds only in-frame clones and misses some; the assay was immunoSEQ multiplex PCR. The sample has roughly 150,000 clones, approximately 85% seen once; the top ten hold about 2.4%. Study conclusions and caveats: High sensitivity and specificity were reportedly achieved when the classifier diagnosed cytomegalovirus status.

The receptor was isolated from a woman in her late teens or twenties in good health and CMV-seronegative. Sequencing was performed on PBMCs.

CDR3 sequence reads: CASSLSSEQFF. The CDR3 coding sequence is TGTGCCAGCAGTTTATCCAGTGAGCAGTTCTTC. V usage is TRBV27 and J usage is TRBJ2-1; no reliable D call. The CDR3 extends over 11 amino acids. The V end lost 0 bases, the J end lost 9 bases, and 3 bases lay between the germline ends. Germline CDR1 and CDR2: MNHEY and SMNVEV (reference sequence).